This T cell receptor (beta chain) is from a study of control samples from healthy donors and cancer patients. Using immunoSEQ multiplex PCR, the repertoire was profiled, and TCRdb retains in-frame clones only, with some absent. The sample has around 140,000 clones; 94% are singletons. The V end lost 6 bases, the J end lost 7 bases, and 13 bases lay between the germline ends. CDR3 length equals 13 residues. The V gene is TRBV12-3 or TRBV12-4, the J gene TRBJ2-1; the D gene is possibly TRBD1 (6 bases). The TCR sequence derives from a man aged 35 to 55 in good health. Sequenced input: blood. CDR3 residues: CASRNGQLNEQFF. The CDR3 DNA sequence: TGTGCCAGCAGAAACGGACAGCTAAATGAGCAGTTCTTC.